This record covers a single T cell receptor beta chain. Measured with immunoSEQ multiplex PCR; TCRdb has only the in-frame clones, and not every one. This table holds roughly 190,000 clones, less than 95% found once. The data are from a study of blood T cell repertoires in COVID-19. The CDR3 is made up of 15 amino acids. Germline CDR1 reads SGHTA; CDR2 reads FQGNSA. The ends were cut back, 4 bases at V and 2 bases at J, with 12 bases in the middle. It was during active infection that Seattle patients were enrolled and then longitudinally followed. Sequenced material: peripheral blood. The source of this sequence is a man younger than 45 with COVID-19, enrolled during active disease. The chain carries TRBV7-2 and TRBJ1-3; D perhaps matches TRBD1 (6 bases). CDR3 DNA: TGTGCCAGCAGCTCAGGGGTCGGCGCTGGAAACACCATATATTTT. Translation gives CASSSGVGAGNTIYF.